The 31 T cell receptor beta chains below were found in one sample sequenced in a study of cytomegalovirus exposure and HLA in healthy donors (dated by TCRdb to about 2017). Library generation was performed with the immunoSEQ multiplex PCR assay. For the multiplex PCR, a mixture combining 60 forward primers for TCR Vbeta segments and 13 reverse primers for TCR Jbeta segments was used. This immuneACCESS table, as held by TCRdb, lists in-frame sequences with V and J called but not all clones. Of the missing ones, under half trace to an unresolved V gene in checked studies; the others have no known cause. The sample table records tens of thousands of clones. Around 5% of the sample lies in the top ten. Sequencing used PBMCs. The receptors here all came from a female donor in good health and CMV-seronegative.

The chain carries TRBV28 and TRBJ1-5; the D is unclear. V lost 7 bases and J 0 bases, leaving 16 bases between the germline ends. CDR1 and CDR2 (germline): MDHEN, SYDVKM. This CDR3 contains 16 residues. This CDR3 reads CASTLSLVYSNQPQHF. CDR3 DNA: TGTGCCAGCACCTTATCTCTTGTGTATAGCAATCAGCCCCAGCATTTT.

V usage is TRBV10-3 and J usage is TRBJ1-6; possible D gene TRBD1, 6 bases. CDR1 is ENHRY and CDR2 is SYGVKD in the germline V gene. CDR3 length equals 14 residues. The V end lost 2 bases, the J end lost 10 bases, and 12 bases lay between the germline ends. CDR3 residues: CAISENRDGSPLHF. DNA of the CDR3: TGTGCCATCAGTGAGAACAGGGACGGGTCACCCCTCCACTTT.

The chain carries TRBV12-2 and TRBJ2-7; TRBD1 was called by the table and not checked on the DNA. TRBV12-2 is noted as a pseudogene. The CDR3 runs to 14 residues. CDR3: CASRSGQGSYEQYF. The CDR3 DNA follows: TGTGCAAGTCGCTCCGGACAGGGCTCCTACGAGCAGTACTTC.

The V call is TRBV6-4, the J call TRBJ2-2, with D possibly being TRBD1 (5 bases). The V and J ends lost 0 bases and 4 bases respectively, with 9 bases between them. The CDR3 length is 15 residues. Looked up from germline, CDR1 is MRHNA and CDR2 is SNTAGT. The CDR3 loop reads CASSDSGHSTGELFF. DNA of the CDR3: TGTGCCAGCAGTGACTCAGGACATTCCACCGGGGAGCTGTTTTTT.

This sequence joins TRBV4-2 and TRBJ2-3; TRBD2 matches at 14 bases. Germline CDR1 LGHNA, CDR2 YNFKEQ. CDR3 length equals 17 residues. The V segment lost 1 base and the J segment 4 bases; nucleotides outside the gene matches: 4. CDR3 sequence: CASSQGLAGGPADTQYF. For the CDR3, the DNA is TGTGCCAGCAGCCAAGGACTAGCGGGGGGGCCCGCAGATACGCAGTATTTT.

The chain uses TRBV7-9 and TRBJ1-1; 11 bases align to TRBD1. This CDR3 is 16 amino acids long. Germline values: CDR1 SEHNR, CDR2 FQNEAQ (reference sequence). Germline trimming cut 1 base from V and 4 bases from J; bases unmatched to any gene: 5. CDR3 region: CASSLEDRGPGTEAFF. The CDR3 nucleotides are TGTGCCAGCAGCTTAGAGGACAGGGGGCCTGGCACTGAAGCTTTCTTT.

The chain recombines TRBV5-4 with TRBJ2-6; 10 bases map to TRBD1. This CDR3 comprises 17 residues. The germline V gene encodes CDR1 SGHNT and CDR2 YYREEE (reference sequence). Trimming at V came to 3 bases and at J to 4 bases, leaving 7 bases not matched to a gene. CDR3 protein: CASSSRQGAQGANVLTF. The DNA for the CDR3 is TGTGCCAGCAGCTCCCGACAGGGGGCGCAAGGGGCCAACGTCCTGACTTTC. Based on the CDR3 plus reference TRBV5-4 and TRBJ2-6, the full variable domain is ETGVTQSPTHLIKTRGQQVTLRCSSQSGHNTVSWYQQALGQGPQFIFQYYREEENGRGNFPPRFSGLQFPNYSSELNVNALELDDSALYLCASSSRQGAQGANVLTFGAGSRLTVL.

The chain links TRBV18 to TRBJ2-7; 9 bases map to TRBD1. This CDR3 has 14 residues. The J segment lost 2 bases and the V segment lost 7 bases, leaving 6 bases of the junction unmatched. CDR1 KGHSH and CDR2 LQKENI come from the germline V gene. Written as DNA, the CDR3 is TGTGCCAGCTGCATCGGGACAGGGCCCTACGAGCAGTACTTC. Residues: CASCIGTGPYEQYF. Full variable domain (missing parts from reference TRBV18 and TRBJ2-7): NAGVMQNPRHLVRRRGQEARLRCSPMKGHSHVYWYRQLPEEGLKFMVYLQKENIIDESGMPKERFSAEFPKEGPSILRIQQVVRGDSAAYFCASCIGTGPYEQYFGPGTRLTVT.

The chain couples TRBV5-6 to TRBJ2-1, with 7 bases that match TRBD1. The CDR3 extends over 16 amino acids. Germline CDR1 SGHDT, CDR2 YYEEEE. Trimming took 4 bases from V and 0 from J; bases not matched to a gene: 7. The CDR3 region has the DNA TGTGCCAGCAGCAGCGCAGGGGGAAGCTCCTACAATGAGCAGTTCTTC. Translating it yields CASSSAGGSSYNEQFF. Complete variable domain (other parts from reference TRBV5-6 and TRBJ2-1): DAGVTQSPTHLIKTRGQQVTLRCSPKSGHDTVSWYQQALGQGPQFIFQYYEEEERQRGNFPDRFSGHQFPNYSSELNVNALLLGDSALYLCASSSAGGSSYNEQFFGPGTRLTVL.

The genes are TRBV19 and TRBJ2-7; the match to TRBD2 covers 10 bases. The J segment lost 3 bases and the V segment lost 5 bases, leaving 10 bases of the junction unmatched. Germline V gives CDR1 LNHDA, CDR2 SQIVND (reference sequence). The CDR3 runs 16 residues. CDR3 nucleotide sequence: TGTGCCAGTAGTTGGGCAGCGGGGGGGCAAGGCTACGAGCAGTACTTC. Translation gives CASSWAAGGQGYEQYF.

V usage is TRBV7-9 and J usage is TRBJ1-4; a possible D gene is TRBD1 (6 bases). V dropped 5 bases and J dropped 4 bases, with 14 bases sitting between them. The CDR3 has 15 residues. The germline CDR1 and CDR2 sequences are SEHNR and FQNEAQ (reference sequence). CDR3 loop: CASSPDRTFNEKLFF. DNA for the CDR3: TGTGCCAGCAGCCCCGACAGGACTTTTAATGAAAAACTGTTTTTT.

This clone is deemed medium-sized (0.01 to 0.1%) by its frequency. CDR3 residues: CASRRDSDNSPLHF. In DNA, the CDR3 is TGCGCCAGTCGGAGGGACAGTGATAATTCACCCCTCCACTTT. This sequence joins TRBV5-1 and TRBJ1-6; TRBD1 matches 7 bases. Germline CDR1 SGHRS, CDR2 YFSETQ. The CDR3 loop spans 14 amino acids. Unmatched junction bases numbered 7, after V lost 8 bases and J lost 5 bases.

The gene calls are TRBV9 and TRBJ1-6; a weak D match, TRBD1 (6 bases). The V gene lost 3 bases and the J gene lost 14 bases, with 12 bases spanning the gap. The germline gives CDR1 SGDLS, CDR2 YYNGEE. The CDR3 is made up of 12 amino acids. This CDR3 is CASSAGGPALHF. The CDR3 bases are TGTGCCAGCAGCGCCGGGGGGCCTGCCCTCCACTTT.

CDR3 in amino acids: CASSRGGQGARYEQYF. CDR3 DNA sequence: TGTGCCAGCAGCCGAGGGGGACAGGGCGCTCGCTACGAGCAGTACTTC. This chain connects TRBV11-1 to TRBJ2-7; 9 bases are a match to TRBD1. Germline CDR1 reads SGHAT; CDR2 reads FQDESV (reference sequence). The CDR3 runs to 16 residues. The junction had 11 bases not matched to a gene; V was cut back by 5 bases and J by 3 bases.

V gene TRBV4-1 combines with J gene TRBJ2-1, with D perhaps matching TRBD1 (5 bases). With 2 bases removed from V and 0 bases from J, the gap between germline ends came to 14 bases. The CDR3 contains 17 residues. From germline, CDR1 is MGHRA and CDR2 YSYEKL. CDR3 loop: CASSQSDSQSSYNEQFF. The CDR3 DNA reads as TGCGCCAGCAGCCAATCCGACAGCCAGAGCTCCTACAATGAGCAGTTCTTC.

This CDR3 is CASSRGSGNTIYF. The CDR3 nucleotides are TGTGCCAGCAGCAGAGGTTCTGGAAACACCATATATTTT. The V gene is TRBV5-8, the J gene TRBJ1-3; D unresolved. This CDR3 has 13 residues. V lost 4 bases, J lost 1 base, and 6 bases lay in between. Germline V CDR1 and CDR2: SGHTS, YDEGEE.

This rearrangement joins TRBV4-2 to TRBJ2-3, with TRBD1 matching 8 bases. Germline V gene lookup returns CDR1 LGHNA and CDR2 YNFKEQ. The CDR3 extends over 15 amino acids. V was pared by 1 base and J by 5 bases, with 5 bases of the junction left unmatched. The CDR3 loop is CASSQGQGMRDTQYF. The CDR3, as DNA: TGTGCCAGCAGCCAAGGACAGGGGATGAGAGATACGCAGTATTTT.

The J gene is TRBJ1-2, the V gene TRBV7-8; 10 bases agree with TRBD1. Trimming removed 1 base from V and 5 bases from J; junction bases left unmatched: 7. The germline gives CDR1 SGHVS, CDR2 FQNEAQ. This CDR3 is 16 amino acids long. The CDR3 DNA is TGTGCCAGCAGCTTAGGGGGACAGGGGTCGGGTTATGGCTACACCTTC. This gives the protein CASSLGGQGSGYGYTF.

The rearrangement uses TRBV28 and TRBJ1-5; D uncertain. Germline lookup yields CDR1 MDHEN and CDR2 SYDVKM. V gave up 11 bases and J gave up 3 bases, with 11 bases separating them. This CDR3 has 12 amino acids. CDR3 DNA: TGTGCCGGAGGGAGCCTCAATCAGCCCCAGCATTTT. The encoded protein is CAGGSLNQPQHF.

The chain joins TRBV29-1 to TRBJ2-1; weak D call: TRBD1 (6 bases). The CDR3 length is 14 residues. Germline loops: CDR1 SQVTM, CDR2 ANQGSEA. The V end was cut by 5 bases, the J end by 0 bases, with 11 bases between. DNA of the CDR3: TGCAGCGTTCACAGGGAAAGCTCCTACAATGAGCAGTTCTTC. It yields the protein CSVHRESSYNEQFF.

The V call is TRBV5-1, the J call TRBJ2-7; TRBD1 agrees at 11 bases. The length of the CDR3 is 13 residues. The trim removed 6 bases at V and 5 bases at J, leaving 4 bases unmatched. Germline values: CDR1 SGHRS, CDR2 YFSETQ. CDR3 in DNA: TGCGCCAGCACCTGGGACAGGGGGGACGAGCAGTACTTC. It codes for CASTWDRGDEQYF.

This chain joins TRBV9 and TRBJ2-3; 13 nucleotides agree with TRBD2. Germline V lookup: CDR1 SGDLS, CDR2 YYNGEE. V trimming: 3 bases; J trimming: 2 bases; junction bases outside the gene matches: 6. CDR3 length: 17 residues. The CDR3 loop is CASSAGTSGTLTDTQYF. In nucleotides, the CDR3 is TGTGCCAGCAGCGCCGGGACTAGCGGGACCCTCACAGATACGCAGTATTTT.

V usage is TRBV27 and J usage is TRBJ2-6, with TRBD2 as a possible D gene (6 bases). Germline assignment: CDR1 MNHEY and CDR2 SMNVEV (reference sequence). Trimming removed 0 bases at V and 0 bases at J, with 9 bases between. The CDR3 is made up of 17 amino acids. The CDR3 bases are TGTGCCAGCAGTTTATCGATCGGGGGCTCTGGGGCCAACGTCCTGACTTTC. It codes for CASSLSIGGSGANVLTF.

The chain joins TRBV19 to TRBJ2-3; 10 bases agree with TRBD1. This CDR3 contains 12 residues. CDR1 LNHDA and CDR2 SQIVND come from the germline V gene (reference sequence). V was clipped by 10 bases and J by 11 bases; unmatched bases: 9. Here the CDR3 DNA reads TGTGCCACCGGGACAGGGGTCAGGGAGCAGTATTTT. Amino acids: CATGTGVREQYF.

The chain has TRBV4-3 and TRBJ1-1; 7 bases align to TRBD1. The CDR3 contains 15 residues. V shed 0 bases, J shed 6 bases, and the junction held 7 bases outside the gene matches. Germline values: CDR1 LGHNA, CDR2 YSLEER. The CDR3: CASSQDRDRVAEAFF. As DNA, the CDR3 is TGCGCCAGCAGCCAAGACCGCGACAGGGTTGCTGAAGCTTTCTTT.

The V gene is TRBV11-3, the J gene TRBJ2-5, with D perhaps TRBD2 (5 bases). CDR1 SGHNT and CDR2 YENEEA come from the germline V gene. The ends were cut back, 4 bases at V and 2 bases at J, with 14 bases in the middle. The CDR3 has 15 residues. Written as DNA, the CDR3 is TGTGCCAGCAGCTCATCGAGGGTGACACAAGAGACCCAGTACTTC. It encodes CASSSSRVTQETQYF. The full variable domain, in which reference TRBV11-3 and TRBJ2-5 provide the parts outside the CDR3, is EAGVVQSPRYKIIEKKQPVAFWCNPISGHNTLYWYLQNLGQGPELLIRYENEEAVDDSQLPKDRFSAERLKGVDSTLKIQPAELGDSAVYLCASSSSRVTQETQYFGPGTRLLVL.

The chain links TRBV29-1 to TRBJ1-1; TRBD1 agrees at 8 bases. This CDR3 is built from 13 residues. Germline loops: CDR1 SQVTM, CDR2 ANQGSEA. The V and J ends lost 6 bases and 4 bases, in that order; junction bases with no gene match: 7. The CDR3 region is CSVGDRGGTEAFF. The CDR3, as DNA: TGCAGCGTCGGCGACAGGGGAGGCACTGAAGCTTTCTTT.

The J gene is TRBJ1-4, the V gene TRBV6-6, with TRBD1 matching over 9 bases. The CDR3 is 15 residues long. Per germline, CDR1 MNHNY and CDR2 SVGAGI (reference sequence). Trimming at V came to 5 bases and at J to 8 bases, leaving 9 bases not matched to a gene. CDR3 residues: CASSHGQGLSEKLFF. CDR3 bases: TGTGCCAGCAGTCACGGACAGGGGTTAAGCGAAAAACTGTTTTTT.

The chain is built from TRBV18 and TRBJ1-1, with D perhaps matching TRBD1 (6 bases). Germline V gene lookup returns CDR1 KGHSH and CDR2 LQKENI. The V end lost 2 bases, the J end lost 0 bases, and 7 bases lay between the germline ends. There are 14 residues in the CDR3. The CDR3: CASSPGGMNTEAFF. The CDR3 region has the DNA TGTGCCAGCTCACCAGGGGGCATGAACACTGAAGCTTTCTTT. The full variable domain, in which reference TRBV18 and TRBJ1-1 provide the parts outside the CDR3, is NAGVMQNPRHLVRRRGQEARLRCSPMKGHSHVYWYRQLPEEGLKFMVYLQKENIIDESGMPKERFSAEFPKEGPSILRIQQVVRGDSAAYFCASSPGGMNTEAFFGQGTRLTVV.

The chain uses TRBV4-3 and TRBJ2-5; 11 bases agree with TRBD2. The J call is uncertain, as TRBJ2-7 better fits the DNA end. Germline CDR1 and CDR2: LGHNA and YSLEER. This CDR3 has 17 residues. CDR3 residues: CASSQGTSGQLSYEQYF. CDR3 DNA: TGCGCCAGCAGCCAAGGGACTAGCGGGCAACTCTCCTACGAGCAGTACTTC.

CDR3 protein: CASSQDLGGQGADEQYF. CDR3 DNA sequence: TGCGCCAGCAGCCAAGATCTTGGGGGACAGGGGGCCGACGAGCAGTACTTC. The V call is TRBV4-3, the J call TRBJ2-7; 12 bases map to TRBD1. The CDR3 sequence is 17 residues long. V lost 0 bases, J lost 5 bases, and 8 bases stayed unmatched. Germline CDR1 LGHNA, CDR2 YSLEER.